The 32 T cell receptor beta chains below come from one sample, sequenced in a study of T cells in Graves' hyperthyroidism and ophthalmopathy. It was RNA transcripts that yielded the amplified TCR beta CDR3 regions. The study used the HTBI primer set for a first-round RT-PCR of the TCR CDR3. In TCRdb, the multiplex PCR reads were re-called with MiXCR into one record per CDR3 protein. The sample contains approximately 400,000 distinct CDR3 sequences, around a sixth of which appear only once. Specimen: blood. These receptor sequences come from a woman aged 18-29 years with Graves' hyperthyroidism.

The chain uses TRBV20-1 and TRBJ1-4; tentative D call: TRBD1 (5 bases). From germline, CDR1 is DFQATT and CDR2 SNEGSKA (reference sequence). This CDR3 contains 13 residues. The germline V and J ends were trimmed by 4 bases and 8 bases, with 14 bases remaining between them. CDR3 amino acids: CSATRDRREKLFF. CDR3 nucleotides: TGCAGTGCTACCCGGGACCGACGCGAAAAACTGTTTTTT.

Regarding this clonotype: A much larger clone is a single base away; this may be a read error. The chain combines TRBV7-2 with TRBJ1-1; 10 bases align to TRBD1. CDR1 and CDR2 (germline): SGHTA, FQGNSA. The CDR3 sequence is 17 residues long. The CDR3 bases are TGTGCCAGCAGAGCGCCGGGACAGGGGACCATGAACACTGAAGCTCTCTTT. It translates to CASRAPGQGTMNTEALF.

This clonotype was picked up many times. The CDR3 nucleotides read TGTGCCAGCAGTTATCTCCGTGGTTATACTATAGATGGCTACACCTTC. As protein: CASSYLRGYTIDGYTF. V and J are TRBV6-1 and TRBJ1-2; D not resolved. Trimming stripped 5 bases from V and 6 bases from J, with 22 bases between. Germline loops: CDR1 MNHNS, CDR2 SASEGT. The CDR3 contains 16 residues.

This clonotype was counted between two and nine times. The chain links TRBV19 to TRBJ1-2, with no clear D. Between the trimmed V and J ends, which lost 3 bases and 2 bases, there was a span of 7 bases. The CDR3 length is 13 residues. CDR1 is LNHDA and CDR2 is SQIVND in the germline V gene (reference sequence). The chain's CDR3 is CASSIRINYGYTF. The DNA of the CDR3 is TGTGCCAGTAGTATCCGGATAAACTATGGCTACACCTTC.

There are many counts of this clonotype. The gene calls are TRBV29-1 and TRBJ1-1, with TRBD1 matching over 8 bases. V was clipped by 7 bases and J by 2 bases; unmatched bases: 6. There are 13 residues in the CDR3. Germline assignment: CDR1 SQVTM and CDR2 ANQGSEA. CDR3 sequence: CSAMTGDNTEAFF. The CDR3 DNA reads TGCAGCGCCATGACAGGGGATAACACTGAAGCTTTCTTT.

This clonotype was found many times. This sequence joins TRBV2 and TRBJ1-4; D is perhaps TRBD1 (5 bases). This CDR3 has 13 residues. V lost 2 bases and J 8 bases, leaving 9 bases between the germline ends. Germline V gene data show CDR1 as SNHLY and CDR2 as FYNNEI. The CDR3 is CASSELRGEKLFF. The CDR3 nucleotides read TGTGCCAGCAGTGAATTGCGGGGCGAAAAACTGTTTTTT.

The rearrangement links TRBV29-1 to TRBJ1-1, with 8 bases fitting TRBD1. The ends lost 7 bases at V and 2 bases at J; junction bases unmatched: 9. This CDR3 is 14 amino acids long. The germline gives CDR1 SQVTM, CDR2 ANQGSEA. This CDR3 is CSAGQGGLNTEAFF. The CDR3 bases are TGCAGCGCCGGACAGGGAGGGTTAAACACTGAAGCTTTCTTT.

In its sample, this clonotype was seen many times. The V gene is TRBV7-8, the J gene TRBJ2-7; TRBD1 agrees at 7 bases. The CDR3 covers 15 residues. CDR1 is SGHVS and CDR2 is FQNEAQ in the germline V gene. V was pared by 3 bases and J by 2 bases, with 7 bases of the junction left unmatched. This CDR3 is CASSFQQGLPYEQYF. The CDR3 DNA reads TGTGCCAGCAGCTTCCAACAGGGGCTACCCTACGAGCAGTACTTC.

This clonotype was seen a handful of times. Being one base from a much bigger clone, this may be a read error. V usage is TRBV6-2 or TRBV6-3 and J usage is TRBJ2-1; D is possibly TRBD1 (5 bases). V was clipped by 6 bases and J by 8 bases, with 14 bases between them. The germline V gene has CDR1 MNHEY and CDR2 SVGEGT. The CDR3 loop spans 13 amino acids. CDR3 DNA: TGTGCCAGCAGACAGGCCCTTAGGGATGAGCAGTTCTTC. Protein: CASRQALRDEQFF.

This clonotype was counted a few times. The chain joins TRBV4-2 to TRBJ2-4, with D uncertain. With 0 bases removed from V and 11 bases from J, the gap between germline ends came to 8 bases. CDR1 and CDR2 from the germline V gene are LGHNA and YNFKEQ. CDR3 length: 12 amino acids. CDR3 in DNA: TGTGCCAGCAGCCAAGATTCGACGTTTCAGTACTTC. Amino acids: CASSQDSTFQYF.

The V and J genes are TRBV27 and TRBJ1-2, with D possibly being TRBD1 (6 bases). V lost 1 base, J lost 5 bases, and 23 bases lay in between. The CDR3 is made up of 18 amino acids. CDR1 is MNHEY and CDR2 is SMNVEV in the germline V gene (reference sequence). The CDR3 DNA reads as TGTGCCAGCAGTTTATTTTTTGGGGGACAAGGGGGTAGTTATGGCTACACCTTC. Protein sequence: CASSLFFGGQGGSYGYTF.

In its sample, this clonotype was seen many times. The chain employs TRBV12-3 or TRBV12-4 and TRBJ2-1; tentative D call: TRBD2 (5 bases). The CDR3 extends over 19 amino acids. V lost 1 base and J 0 bases, leaving 19 bases between the germline ends. The CDR3 is CASSLGAGVEAVSYNEQFF. Written as DNA, the CDR3 is TGTGCCAGCAGTTTAGGGGCGGGTGTGGAAGCAGTCTCCTACAATGAGCAGTTCTTC.

This clonotype was seen many times. The rearrangement links TRBV27 to TRBJ1-2; 7 bases map to TRBD1. V shed 5 bases and J 8 bases; nucleotides not matched to a gene: 8. The CDR3 has 13 residues. The germline gives CDR1 MNHEY, CDR2 SMNVEV (reference sequence). CDR3 amino acids: CASSKWTGGGYTF. The CDR3, as DNA: TGTGCCAGCAGTAAGTGGACAGGCGGCGGCTACACCTTC.

CDR3 loop: CASSASSGTPVTQYF. CDR3 nucleotides: TGCGCCAGCAGCGCAAGTTCGGGGACTCCAGTGACCCAGTACTTC. The V gene is TRBV5-1, the J gene TRBJ2-5; possible D gene TRBD2, 6 bases. V lost 4 bases and J 7 bases, leaving 20 bases between the germline ends. Germline CDR1 SGHRS, CDR2 YFSETQ. The CDR3 extends over 15 amino acids.

This clonotype was found many times. The V gene is TRBV20-1, the J gene TRBJ2-7, with TRBD1 as a possible D gene (5 bases). The CDR3 totals 14 residues. Trimming stripped 4 bases from V and 5 bases from J, with 18 bases between. CDR1 is DFQATT and CDR2 is SNEGSKA in the germline V gene (reference sequence). CDR3 residues: CSAIQGPERNEQYF. The CDR3 DNA reads as TGCAGTGCTATCCAGGGCCCCGAGAGGAACGAGCAGTACTTC.

Ten or more counts support this clonotype. This chain uses TRBV12-3 or TRBV12-4 with TRBJ1-5; tentative D call: TRBD1 (6 bases). This CDR3 has 12 residues. V dropped 9 bases and J dropped 5 bases, with 11 bases sitting between them. CDR3 coding DNA: TGTGCCAGTAGGACAGCTCATCAGCCCCAGCATTTT. Amino acids: CASRTAHQPQHF.

This clonotype was recorded at least ten times. The rearrangement uses TRBV2 and TRBJ2-3; D is uncertain. There are 13 residues in the CDR3. Trimming took off 7 bases at V and 5 bases at J, with 13 bases between the two ends. In germline, CDR1 is SNHLY, CDR2 FYNNEI. CDR3 in DNA: TGTGCCAGCAAGGGCCGGTTATTAGATACGCAGTATTTT. This gives the protein CASKGRLLDTQYF.

This clonotype was recorded at least ten times. The gene calls are TRBV29-1 and TRBJ2-1; 8 positions match TRBD1. J was trimmed by 6 bases and V by 1 base; bases with no gene match: 11. CDR3 size: 16 residues. Germline CDR1 and CDR2: SQVTM and ANQGSEA. The CDR3 loop reads CSVEAGSDRAINEQFF. The CDR3 nucleotides read TGCAGCGTTGAAGCAGGCTCGGACAGGGCCATCAATGAGCAGTTCTTC.

This clonotype was found many times. The V gene is TRBV5-1, the J gene TRBJ1-6, with D uncertain. CDR3 length: 16 residues. From germline, CDR1 is SGHRS and CDR2 YFSETQ. Trimming left V 2 bases short and J 0 bases short, with 9 bases between. CDR3 nucleotides: TGCGCCAGCAGCTTTGACCCTAGCTCCTATAATTCACCCCTCCACTTT. Protein product: CASSFDPSSYNSPLHF.

This clonotype occurred many times. The chain couples TRBV3-1 to TRBJ2-2, with D unclear. Per the germline V gene, CDR1 is LGHDT and CDR2 is YNNKEL (reference sequence). This CDR3 has 13 residues. V lost 2 bases, J lost 3 bases, and 4 bases lay in between. DNA for the CDR3: TGTGCCAGCAGCCAAAGGGACACCGGGGAGCTGTTTTTT. Amino acids: CASSQRDTGELFF.

The rearrangement links TRBV12-3 or TRBV12-4 to TRBJ2-2; D is possibly TRBD2 (5 bases). This CDR3 has 16 amino acids. V lost 2 bases and J lost 2, with 12 bases in between. The CDR3 loop reads CASSLKKGVNTGELFF. In DNA form, the CDR3 reads TGTGCCAGCAGTTTAAAAAAGGGAGTCAACACCGGGGAGCTGTTTTTT.

This clonotype was counted at least ten times. V and J are TRBV5-8 and TRBJ2-5, with D possibly being TRBD1 (5 bases). V lost 1 base, J lost 3 bases, and 13 bases lay in between. This CDR3 comprises 15 residues. CDR1 and CDR2 from the germline V gene are SGHTS and YDEGEE. The CDR3 sequence is CASSLRTGVEETQYF. DNA for the CDR3: TGTGCCAGCAGCTTGCGCACAGGAGTAGAAGAGACCCAGTACTTC.

This clonotype occurred a few times. The chain is built from TRBV7-6 and TRBJ2-3, with D perhaps TRBD1 or TRBD2 (6 bases each). CDR1 SGHVS and CDR2 FNYEAQ come from the germline V gene. This CDR3 region has 15 residues. V was cut by 3 bases and J by 2 bases, with 12 bases left in between. CDR3 DNA sequence: TGTGCCAGCAGCTTTGGAGGGGGTTCCACAGATACGCAGTATTTT. This translates into CASSFGGGSTDTQYF.

This clonotype was detected many times. The chain couples TRBV5-1 to TRBJ2-1, with D perhaps matching TRBD2 (5 bases). The V and J ends lost 5 bases and 0 bases respectively, with 9 bases between them. The germline CDR1 and CDR2 sequences are SGHRS and YFSETQ. This CDR3 is 14 amino acids long. Here the CDR3 reads CASRDSSSYNEQFF. The CDR3 region has the DNA TGCGCCAGCAGGGACTCTAGCTCCTACAATGAGCAGTTCTTC.

V is TRBV7-2 and J is TRBJ2-2, with 8 bases fitting TRBD2. Germline CDR1 SGHTA, CDR2 FQGNSA. The CDR3 runs to 16 residues. The V segment lost 5 bases and the J segment 0 bases; nucleotides outside the gene matches: 5. CDR3 in amino acids: CASSMQAGANTGELFF. CDR3 DNA: TGTGCCAGCAGCATGCAAGCGGGAGCGAACACCGGGGAGCTGTTTTTT.

This clonotype was observed many times. The chain links TRBV30 to TRBJ2-1; no reliable D call. In germline, CDR1 is GTSNPN, CDR2 SVGIG (reference sequence). The CDR3 extends over 15 amino acids. V was trimmed by 3 bases and J by 1 base, leaving 13 bases between them. As DNA, the CDR3 is TGTGCCTGGAGCCCCCTCGGATTGTCCTACAATGAGCAGTTCTTC. It specifies CAWSPLGLSYNEQFF.

This clonotype was seen many times. The chain carries TRBV9 and TRBJ1-6; D gene uncertain. Germline CDR1 SGDLS, CDR2 YYNGEE. This CDR3 has 13 residues. V gave up 3 bases and J gave up 5 bases, with 6 bases separating them. CDR3 DNA: TGTGCCAGCAGCGGAGAAAATAATTCACCCCTCCACTTT. It codes for CASSGENNSPLHF.

In its sample, this clonotype was seen many times. The rearrangement uses TRBV5-1 and TRBJ2-3, with 14 bases fitting TRBD2. V was clipped by 3 bases and J by 0 bases; unmatched bases: 6. The CDR3 runs 18 residues. The germline gives CDR1 SGHRS, CDR2 YFSETQ. The CDR3 DNA reads TGCGCCAGCAGCTCCCGGACTAGCGGGGGGTCCAGCACAGATACGCAGTATTTT. Its translation: CASSSRTSGGSSTDTQYF.

This clonotype was counted many times. CDR3: CSVEVGPANYGYTF. DNA for the CDR3: TGCAGCGTTGAAGTGGGTCCAGCCAACTATGGCTACACCTTC. The chain combines TRBV29-1 with TRBJ1-2; D gene unclear. This CDR3 region has 14 residues. Germline CDR1 reads SQVTM; CDR2 reads ANQGSEA. The V end lost 1 base, the J end lost 2 bases, and 11 bases lay between the germline ends. The variable domain in full, with the rest retrieved from reference TRBV29-1 and TRBJ1-2, is SAVISQKPSRDICQRGTSLTIQCQVDSQVTMMFWYRQQPGQSLTLIATANQGSEATYESGFVIDKFPISRPNLTFSTLTVSNMSPEDSSIYLCSVEVGPANYGYTFGSGTRLTVV.

This clonotype counts as medium-sized. The chain links TRBV7-2 to TRBJ2-3; the D is unclear. The CDR3 totals 15 residues. Trimming took 2 bases from V and 1 from J, leaving 10 bases between them. The V gene's germline CDR1 is SGHTA and CDR2 FQGNSA. The CDR3: CASSLSGQGTDTQYF. The CDR3 nucleotides are TGTGCCAGCAGCTTAAGTGGGCAGGGCACAGATACGCAGTATTTT.

This clonotype came up a few times. Germline is not matched at one junction end, which may reflect a read error. This chain uses TRBV4-1 with TRBJ2-7; possibly TRBD1 for D (7 bases). Germline V lookup: CDR1 MGHRA, CDR2 YSYEKL. This CDR3 region has 13 residues. Written as DNA, the CDR3 is TGCGCCAGCGCCCGGGGGACAGCCTACGAACAGTACTTC. It is translated as CASARGTAYEQYF.

This rearrangement joins TRBV3-1 to TRBJ1-1; no reliable D call. This CDR3 region has 15 residues. CDR1 LGHDT and CDR2 YNNKEL come from the germline V gene (reference sequence). The V end lost 4 bases, the J end lost 3 bases, and 15 bases lay between the germline ends. Here the CDR3 DNA reads TGTGCCAGCAGCCGCAATTCGGGGAGAGACACTGAAGCTTTCTTT. It translates to CASSRNSGRDTEAFF.